The present T cell receptor (beta chain) was sequenced within a study of T-cell reconstitution after alpha-beta-depleted transplantation in children (TCRdb year 2016). Regarding the study in general: Using TCR repertoire profiling, the study followed T-cell immune reconstitution in a quantitative way in children after TCRalphabeta/CD19-depleted allogeneic hematopoietic cell transplantation.

This clonotype was seen more than once but under ten times. What this receptor recognizes is not known. No much larger clonotype is one base removed from it; base qualities were not supplied. This specimen's treatment or condition label, per the study, means: allogeneic hematopoietic cell transplantation with graft depleted of TCRalphabeta T cells and CD19 B cells. The children who served as transplant recipients had been given grafts of TCRalphabeta/CD19-depleted allogeneic hematopoietic cells. The library was built by means of PCR. The listed sequencing device is Illumina HiSeq 2500. TCR libraries were prepared with molecular barcoding, using unique molecular identifiers to normalize TCRbeta repertoire quantification. Clones were called with MiXCR by TCRdb after fastp trimmed the public reads at Q25, and only in-frame beta chains were retained. CDR3 protein sequences are deduplicated, and each keeps its most common genes and DNA. The sample table holds hundreds of thousands of distinct CDR3 sequences, of which roughly 15% were seen once. The ten largest make up 5% of the sample.

Overall study outcomes, separate from this receptor: Hyperexpanded clone frequencies declined over subsequent months; after one year, T-cell counts and TCRbeta diversity were mostly attributed to newly produced T cells. The apparently early recovery of alphabetaT-cell counts about two months after transplant reportedly depended on only several hundred rapidly expanded clones that came from non-depleted graft cells. In some patients, the high TCRbeta diversity seen at day 60 was put down to recipient T cells and intrathymic progenitors that had survived conditioning.

CDR1 is given as MGHRA and CDR2 as YSYEKL, both from the germline V gene. Including the terminal cysteine and phenylalanine, the CDR3 comprises 13 residues. This entry keeps only the CDR3 DNA: 39 bases, framed from base 1. Cut back by 3 bases and 7 bases, the V and J ends lie 12 bases apart. Specimen: PBMCs, mostly from graft donor cells, collected 360 days after TCRalphabeta/CD19-depleted stem cell transplant. The chain is made from TRBV4-1 and TRBJ1-1, with the D gene not clear enough to name. The origin of this receptor is a male patient under 18 who had a stem cell transplant for acute lymphoblastic leukemia, so the T cells may come from the graft donor. At the DNA level, the sequence is TGCGCCAGCAGCCAGCCCGGGTCCCGTGAAGCTTTCTTT. Translated, it reads CASSQPGSREAFF.